This TCR beta chain was sequenced in a study of regulatory T cells in long-lasting Graves disease. Study-wide context: Persistence in Graves' disease denoted antithyroid drug use beyond 5 years alongside positive TSH receptor antibodies.

Researchers made TCR beta libraries by using iRepertoire HTBI primers and running Arm-PCR on CDR3 regions. TCRdb fed the multiplex PCR reads into MiXCR, producing one record per CDR3 protein. The repertoire holds roughly 700,000 distinct CDR3 sequences, with roughly 30% as singletons. The CDR3 consists of 15 residues. After removal of 5 bases from V and 3 bases from J, the junction contained 7 bases not matched to a gene. Germline V lookup: CDR1 SGHTA, CDR2 FQGTGA. Overall study results and limits: Persistent cases favored TRBV28, TRBJ1-2 and TRBJ2-5. Compared with new cases, persistent Graves' patients showed reduced TCR diversity.

In this sample, this clonotype turned up a few times. Its antigen remains unidentified. Time point here: persistent/refractory GD, antithyroid drugs over 5 years with positive TRAb. From RNA extracted from PBMCs, the TCR library was made. In Xi'an, China, an endocrinology department was the source of patients. Material: peripheral blood mononuclear cells (PBMCs), obtained when the disease was refractory, from a patient treated with antithyroid drugs. The V gene is TRBV7-3, the J gene TRBJ2-7, with 10 bases matching TRBD1. The sequence was obtained from a female donor with Graves disease. The CDR3 region is CASSVSGQGNYEQYF. CDR3 sequence (DNA): TGTGCCAGCAGCGTCTCGGGACAGGGGAACTACGAGCAGTACTTC.